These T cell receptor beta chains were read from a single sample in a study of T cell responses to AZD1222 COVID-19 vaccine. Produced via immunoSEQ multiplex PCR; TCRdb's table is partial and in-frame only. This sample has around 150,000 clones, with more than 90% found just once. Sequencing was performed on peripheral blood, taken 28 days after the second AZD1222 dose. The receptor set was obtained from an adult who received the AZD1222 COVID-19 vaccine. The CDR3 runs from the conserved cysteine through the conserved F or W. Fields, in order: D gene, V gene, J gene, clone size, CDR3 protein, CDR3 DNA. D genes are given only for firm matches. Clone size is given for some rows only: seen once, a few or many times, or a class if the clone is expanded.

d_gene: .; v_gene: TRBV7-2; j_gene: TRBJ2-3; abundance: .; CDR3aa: CASSSTGSLTDTQYF; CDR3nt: TGTGCCAGCAGCTCGACGGGATCCTTAACAGATACGCAGTATTTT
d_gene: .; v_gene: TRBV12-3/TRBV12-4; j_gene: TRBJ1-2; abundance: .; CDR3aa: CASSLLANYGYTF; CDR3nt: TGTGCCAGCAGTTTGCTAGCTAACTATGGCTACACCTTC
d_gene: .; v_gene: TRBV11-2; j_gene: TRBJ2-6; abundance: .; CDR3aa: CASSFSYGDFGPNVLTF; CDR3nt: TGTGCCAGCAGCTTCTCTTACGGGGATTTCGGCCCCAACGTCCTGACTTTC
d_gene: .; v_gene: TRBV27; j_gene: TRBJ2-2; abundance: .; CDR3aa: CASSLGAPGELFF; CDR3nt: TGTGCCAGCAGTTTGGGAGCGCCCGGGGAGCTGTTTTTT
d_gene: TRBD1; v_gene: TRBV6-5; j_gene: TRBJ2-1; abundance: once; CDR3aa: CASSYSYTGGLDEQFF; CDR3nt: TGTGCCAGCAGTTACTCGTATACAGGGGGCTTGGATGAGCAGTTCTTC
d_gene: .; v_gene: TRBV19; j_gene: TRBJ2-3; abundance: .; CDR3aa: CASNLLGRADTQYF; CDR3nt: TGTGCCAGTAATTTATTGGGTCGGGCAGATACGCAGTATTTT
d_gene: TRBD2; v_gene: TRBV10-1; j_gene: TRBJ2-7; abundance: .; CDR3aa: CASCEREAFYEQYF; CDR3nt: TGCGCCAGTTGTGAGCGGGAGGCCTTCTACGAGCAGTACTTC
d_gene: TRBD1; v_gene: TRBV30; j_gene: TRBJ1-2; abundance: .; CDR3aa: CACQDRVYGYTF; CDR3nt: TGTGCCTGCCAGGACAGGGTCTATGGCTACACCTTC
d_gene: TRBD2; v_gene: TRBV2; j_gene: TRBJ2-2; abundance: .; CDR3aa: CASSEAMTSGRATGELFF; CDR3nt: TGTGCCAGCAGTGAAGCGATGACTAGCGGGAGGGCCACCGGGGAGCTGTTTTTT
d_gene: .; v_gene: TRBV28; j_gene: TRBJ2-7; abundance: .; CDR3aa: CASSLLSYEQYF; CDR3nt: TGTGCCAGCAGTTTGCTAAGCTACGAGCAGTACTTC
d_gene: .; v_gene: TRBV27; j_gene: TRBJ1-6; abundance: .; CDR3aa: CASSFSKQTYNSPLHF; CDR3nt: TGTGCCAGCAGTTTTTCAAAACAGACCTATAATTCACCCCTCCACTTT
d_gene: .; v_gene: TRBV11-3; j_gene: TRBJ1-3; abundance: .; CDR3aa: CASSLEGIGAAGNTIYF; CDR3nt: TGTGCCAGCAGCCTAGAGGGGATAGGGGCAGCTGGAAACACCATATATTTT
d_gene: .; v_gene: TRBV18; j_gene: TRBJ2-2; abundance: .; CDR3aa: CASSVSGGHLNTGELFF; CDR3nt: TGTGCCAGCTCAGTCAGCGGCGGCCACCTGAACACCGGGGAGCTGTTTTTT
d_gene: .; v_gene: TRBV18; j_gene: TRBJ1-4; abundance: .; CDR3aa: CASSAQENEKLFF; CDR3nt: TGTGCCAGCTCGGCTCAGGAAAATGAAAAACTGTTTTTT
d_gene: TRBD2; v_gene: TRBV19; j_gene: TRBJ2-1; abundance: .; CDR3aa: CASSRFGTSGSRYEQFF; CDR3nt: TGTGCCAGTAGTAGATTCGGGACTAGCGGGAGCAGGTATGAGCAGTTCTTC
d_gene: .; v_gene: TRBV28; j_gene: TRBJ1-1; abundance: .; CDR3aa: CASSLFRGDTEAFF; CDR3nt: TGTGCCAGCAGTTTATTTCGGGGAGACACTGAAGCTTTCTTT
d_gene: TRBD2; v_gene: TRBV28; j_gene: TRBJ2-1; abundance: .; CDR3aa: CASSKAGGDWNEQFF; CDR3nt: TGTGCCAGCAGTAAGGCGGGGGGGGACTGGAATGAGCAGTTCTTC
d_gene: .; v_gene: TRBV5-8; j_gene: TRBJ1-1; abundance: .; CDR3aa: CASSLLNTEAFF; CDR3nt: TGTGCCAGCAGCTTGTTGAACACTGAAGCTTTCTTT
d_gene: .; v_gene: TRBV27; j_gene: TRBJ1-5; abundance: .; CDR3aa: CASSLSALIRGQPQHF; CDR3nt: TGTGCCAGCAGTTTATCCGCCCTAATAAGGGGTCAGCCCCAGCATTTT
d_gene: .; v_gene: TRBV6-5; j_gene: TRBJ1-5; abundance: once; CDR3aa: CASSYSGLGAWPQHF; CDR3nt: TGTGCCAGCAGTTACTCGGGGCTCGGTGCTTGGCCCCAGCATTTT
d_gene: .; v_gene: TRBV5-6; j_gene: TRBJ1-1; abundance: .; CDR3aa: CASSLVWSVNTEAFF; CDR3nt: TGTGCCAGCAGCTTGGTGTGGAGTGTGAACACTGAAGCTTTCTTT
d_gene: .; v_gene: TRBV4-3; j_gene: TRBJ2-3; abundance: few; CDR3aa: CASSPWDGTDTQYF; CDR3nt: TGCGCCAGCAGCCCCTGGGACGGAACAGATACGCAGTATTTT
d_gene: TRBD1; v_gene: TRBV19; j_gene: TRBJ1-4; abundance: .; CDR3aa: CASSTVRDSGRTNEKLFF; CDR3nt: TGTGCCAGTAGTACCGTCAGGGACAGTGGACGCACTAATGAAAAACTGTTTTTT
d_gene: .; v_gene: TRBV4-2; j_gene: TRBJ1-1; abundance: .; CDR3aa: CASSQDPRNREAFF; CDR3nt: TGTGCCAGCAGCCAAGACCCCCGGAACCGGGAAGCTTTCTTT
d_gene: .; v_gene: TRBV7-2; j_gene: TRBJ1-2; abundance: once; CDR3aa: CASSSAPNYGYTF; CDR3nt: TGTGCCAGCAGCTCGGCACCTAACTATGGCTACACCTTC
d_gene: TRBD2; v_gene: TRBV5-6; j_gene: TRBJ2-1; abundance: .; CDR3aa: CASSFSGRDYNEQFF; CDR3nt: TGTGCCAGCAGCTTTAGCGGGAGGGACTACAATGAGCAGTTCTTC
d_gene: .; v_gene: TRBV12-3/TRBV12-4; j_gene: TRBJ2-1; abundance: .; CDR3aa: CASSPQGGEQFF; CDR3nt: TGTGCCAGCAGCCCTCAGGGGGGCGAGCAGTTCTTC
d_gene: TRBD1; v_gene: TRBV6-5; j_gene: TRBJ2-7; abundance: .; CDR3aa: CATPGPDRGHEQYF; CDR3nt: TGTGCCACCCCAGGACCGGACAGGGGCCACGAGCAGTACTTC
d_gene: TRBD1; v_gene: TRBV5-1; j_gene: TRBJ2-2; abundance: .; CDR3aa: CASIGTGNTGELFF; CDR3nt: TGCGCCAGCATAGGGACAGGGAACACCGGGGAGCTGTTTTTT
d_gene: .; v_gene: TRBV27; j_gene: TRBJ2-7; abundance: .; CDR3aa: CASSFGGEQYF; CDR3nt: TGTGCCAGCAGTTTCGGCGGCGAGCAGTACTTC
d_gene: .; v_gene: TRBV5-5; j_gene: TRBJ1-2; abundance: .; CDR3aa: CASSGLRTANYGYTF; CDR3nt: TGTGCCAGCAGCGGCCTCCGGACCGCTAACTATGGCTACACCTTC
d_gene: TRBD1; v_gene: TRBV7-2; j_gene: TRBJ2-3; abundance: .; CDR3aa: CASSLRGGSQYF; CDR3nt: TGTGCCAGCAGCTTACGAGGGGGCTCGCAGTATTTT
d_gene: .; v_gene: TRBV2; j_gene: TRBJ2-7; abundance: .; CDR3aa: CASSGRVYEQYF; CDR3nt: TGTGCCAGCAGTGGCAGGGTGTACGAGCAGTACTTC
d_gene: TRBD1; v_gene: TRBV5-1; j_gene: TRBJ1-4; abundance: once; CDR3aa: CASSLGDSSANEKLFF; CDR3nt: TGCGCCAGCAGCTTGGGGGACAGCTCAGCTAATGAAAAACTGTTTTTT
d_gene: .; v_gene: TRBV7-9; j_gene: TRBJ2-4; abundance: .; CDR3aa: CASSPRAAPGNIQYF; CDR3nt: TGTGCCAGCAGCCCGAGGGCCGCCCCAGGAAACATTCAGTACTTC
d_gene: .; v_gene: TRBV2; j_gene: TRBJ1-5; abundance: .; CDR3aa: CATRRDRGDVGNQPQHF; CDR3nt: TGTGCCACCCGTCGGGACCGAGGGGATGTAGGCAATCAGCCCCAGCATTTT
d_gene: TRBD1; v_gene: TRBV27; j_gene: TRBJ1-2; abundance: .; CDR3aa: CASSFTTGRGNGYTF; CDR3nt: TGTGCCAGCAGTTTCACGACAGGGCGGGGAAATGGCTACACCTTC
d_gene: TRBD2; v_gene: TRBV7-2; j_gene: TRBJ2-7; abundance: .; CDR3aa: CASSLGSVAGVHEQYF; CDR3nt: TGTGCCAGCAGCTTAGGTTCGGTAGCGGGAGTACACGAGCAGTACTTC
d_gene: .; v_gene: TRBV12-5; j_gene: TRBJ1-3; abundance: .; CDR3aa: CASGLSASGNTIYF; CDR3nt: TGTGCTAGTGGTTTGTCGGCCTCTGGAAACACCATATATTTT
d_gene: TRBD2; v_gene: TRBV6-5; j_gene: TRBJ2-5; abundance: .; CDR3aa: CASSYSRGEGETQYF; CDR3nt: TGTGCCAGCAGTTACTCGCGGGGGGAGGGGGAGACCCAGTACTTC